These 12 T cell receptor beta chains were sequenced from one sample in a study of tumor and adjacent non-tumor tissue in lung cancer. The library came from three nested PCR rounds adapted from ARM-PCR protocols. From the multiplex PCR reads, TCRdb called clonotypes with MiXCR, one entry per CDR3 protein. The sample consists of 94,000 or so distinct CDR3 sequences, under 80% of them appearing once. No cell sorting was done before RNA was extracted from the tissue. More than 3 cm separated this lung sample from the edge of the tumor. Sequencing was done on a sample of distant non-tumor lung tissue. Receptor source: a woman between 50 and 59 years old with non-small cell lung cancer.

This clonotype has at least ten counts. The gene calls are TRBV20-1 and TRBJ2-3; possibly TRBD2 for D (7 bases). Germline V gene data show CDR1 as DFQATT and CDR2 as SNEGSKA (reference sequence). Trimming removed 0 bases from V and 4 bases from J, with 14 bases in between. This CDR3 has 15 amino acids. The CDR3 here is CSARDPGGISDTQYF. CDR3 nucleotide sequence: TGCAGTGCTAGAGATCCGGGGGGCATTTCAGATACGCAGTATTTT.

A note on this clonotype: Possible read error: a much larger clone is one base away. V usage is TRBV28 and J usage is TRBJ2-1, with D possibly matching TRBD2 (6 bases). The CDR3 consists of 17 residues. The germline V gene encodes CDR1 MDHEN and CDR2 SYDVKM. V lost 7 bases and J 0 bases, leaving 19 bases between the germline ends. The CDR3 DNA sequence: TGTGCCAGCACCCCCTTCGGGACTCCCAACTCCTACAATGAGCAGTTCTTC. Its translation: CASTPFGTPNSYNEQFF. Full variable domain (missing parts from reference TRBV28 and TRBJ2-1): DVKVTQSSRYLVKRTGEKVFLECVQDMDHENMFWYRQDPGLGLRLIYFSYDVKMKEKGDIPEGYSVSREKKERFSLILESASTNQTSMYLCASTPFGTPNSYNEQFFGPGTRLTVL.

Details on this clonotype: It is likely a read error, because the conserved phenylalanine at the end of the CDR3 is missing. This chain links TRBV6-5 with TRBJ1-3; no clear D. Germline values: CDR1 MNHEY, CDR2 SVGAGI. This CDR3 spans 15 amino acids. In nucleotides, the CDR3 is TGTGCCAGCAGTTACGTTCCTGTCTCTGGAAACATCATATATCTT. Its protein is CASSYVPVSGNIIYL.

This clonotype has ten or more counts. A junction boundary mismatches the germline segment, possibly from a read error. The rearrangement uses TRBV11-2 and TRBJ2-1; D is unclear. Germline V CDR1 and CDR2: SGHAT, FQNNGV. The CDR3 sequence is 8 residues long. CDR3 DNA sequence: TGTGTCAGCAGTTTCATTGATTTC. This encodes CVSSFIDF.

This clonotype was detected many times. The chain employs TRBV5-1 and TRBJ2-3; TRBD2 agrees at 14 bases. The CDR3 has 17 amino acids. Germline assignment: CDR1 SGHRS and CDR2 YFSETQ. V lost 2 bases to trimming and J lost 3 bases; unmatched junction nucleotides: 5. The CDR3 DNA follows: TGCGCCAGCAGCTTCGGGACTAGCGGGAGCTCGACAGATACGCAGTATTTT. It encodes CASSFGTSGSSTDTQYF.

Comment on this clonotype: At one end the junction does not follow the germline gene, possibly because of a read error. The chain couples TRBV28 to TRBJ2-7; D assignment may be TRBD1 or TRBD2 (6 bases each). The CDR3 length is 14 residues. Germline CDR1 MDHEN, CDR2 SYDVKM. The chain's CDR3 is CTSSEGGAFIEQYF. The CDR3 nucleotides are TGTACCAGCAGTGAGGGGGGCGCCTTCATCGAGCAGTACTTC.

On this clonotype: A much larger clone lies a single base off, so this may be a read error. The gene calls are TRBV7-3 and TRBJ2-7; 7 nucleotides align to TRBD2. CDR1 and CDR2 from the germline V gene are SGHTA and FQGTGA. J lost 1 base, V lost 8 bases, and 8 bases had no gene match. This CDR3 region has 14 residues. CDR3 sequence: CASVPWEGSYEQYF. The CDR3 nucleotides read TGTGCCAGCGTCCCGTGGGAGGGGTCCTACGAGCAGTACTTC.

Comments on this clonotype: The CDR3 does not close with the conserved phenylalanine or tryptophan, likely indicating a read error. The chain employs TRBV6-6 and TRBJ2-7, with TRBD1 matching over 7 bases. The germline V gene has CDR1 MNHNY and CDR2 SVGAGI (reference sequence). This CDR3 comprises 14 residues. In nucleotides, the CDR3 is TGTGTCAGCAGTAGCCGGGACAGCTCCTACGAGCAGTACCTC. It yields the protein CVSSSRDSSYEQYL.

This clonotype was seen a single time. The germline gene is not matched at one end of the junction; a read error may be the cause. The V and J genes are TRBV5-4 and TRBJ1-1; D uncertain. The CDR3 extends over 14 amino acids. Germline CDR1 and CDR2: SGHNT and YYREEE (reference sequence). As DNA, the CDR3 is TGTTCCAGCAGCTTGGAGGTTAACCCCACGGAAGCTTTCTTT. Amino acid sequence: CSSSLEVNPTEAFF.

This clonotype was seen more than once but under ten times. A much larger clonotype is one base distant, so this may be a read error. The chain uses TRBV5-6 and TRBJ2-3; TRBD1 agrees at 7 bases. Germline V gene sequence: CDR1 SGHDT, CDR2 YYEEEE. This CDR3 has 14 amino acids. CDR3 loop: CTSSMRTGLDTQYF. The CDR3 nucleotides are TGTACCAGCAGCATGAGGACAGGACTAGATACGCAGTATTTT.

About this clonotype: Since a much larger clone is just one base distant, this may be a read error. The rearrangement joins TRBV27 to TRBJ1-1; D ambiguous. The CDR3 has 13 residues. Germline CDR1 and CDR2: MNHEY and SMNVEV (reference sequence). The CDR3 here is CASSLLGTTETFF. CDR3 coding DNA: TGTGCCAGCAGTCTCTTGGGAACCACTGAAACTTTCTTT.

Of note for this clonotype: Germline and junction disagree at one end, which may indicate a read error. This chain joins TRBV29-1 and TRBJ2-1, with D hard to call. The CDR3 is 15 amino acids. Germline V gives CDR1 SQVTM, CDR2 ANQGSEA. The CDR3 DNA follows: TGCAGCGTTAAACTGTCCGAGAGCTCCCACAATGAGCAGTTCTTT. Its translation: CSVKLSESSHNEQFF.